The present TCR beta chain was sequenced within a study of OX40 agonist ivuxolimab in advanced cancers. Study context: Melanoma, hepatocellular carcinoma, head and neck or renal cell cancer occurred in dose-escalation patients. Whole-study results and caveats: There was clonal expansion of CD4+ and CD8+ blood T cells by week 6 at 0.1 to 3.0 mg/kg. Mean expanded clone counts were higher in CD8+ than CD4+ T cells.

Data came from immunoSEQ multiplex PCR; TCRdb stores just in-frame clones and leaves some out. Here the sample spans approximately 59,000 clones, approximately 78% being singletons. As concerns this clone: Its antigen remains unknown.

The investigators sampled blood at baseline, at cycle 4 day 1, and at cycle 7 day 1. There are 15 residues in the CDR3. The J segment lost 6 bases and the V segment lost 4 bases, leaving 5 bases of the junction unmatched. Looked up from germline, CDR1 is SNHLY and CDR2 is FYNNEI. Sequencing used CD4+ or CD8+ T cells sorted from blood, obtained in a trial of the OX40 agonist ivuxolimab. The chain links TRBV2 to TRBJ2-2, with 10 bases matching TRBD1. This clonotype was sampled from an adult with an advanced solid tumor such as melanoma, head and neck, liver or kidney cancer. CDR3 coding DNA: TGTGCCAGCAGTGCCCGGACAGGGGGATCCGGGGAGCTGTTTTTT. Translated, it gives CASSARTGGSGELFF.